This is a list of T cell receptor beta chains from one sample in a study of blood T cells in healthy people across ages. TCRdb called the 5' RACE reads again in MiXCR, with one record for every CDR3 protein. The sample includes about 1.6 million distinct CDR3 sequences, roughly a third of them seen just once. The specimen was blood. All receptors derive from a woman aged 25 to 45 in good health. The conserved cysteine and the conserved F or W are not part of the CDR3 here.

j_gene | v_gene | CDR3aa
TRBJ1-5 | TRBV27 | ASSLSEQDNQPQH
TRBJ1-5 | TRBV4-1 | ASSQVGGAGQPQH
TRBJ1-1 | TRBV5-1 | ASSLGVMNTEAF
TRBJ1-2 | TRBV7-9 | ASSKTATEGYT
TRBJ2-3 | TRBV5-1 | ASSSLVSGRAATDTQY
TRBJ2-1 | TRBV5-6 | ASSLANYRGNEQF
TRBJ1-2 | TRBV21-1 | ASSKGRGANYGYT
TRBJ2-1 | TRBV7-9 | ASSPRGQLGSEGDEQF
TRBJ2-1 | TRBV27 | ASRGSVVSSYNEQF
TRBJ2-1 | TRBV9 | ASSLRTSGLNEQF
TRBJ2-7 | TRBV7-9 | ASSPGGNEQY
TRBJ2-5 | TRBV3-1 | ASSRRTGVESETQY
TRBJ1-2 | TRBV25-1 | ASSESDPLAGYT
TRBJ2-3 | TRBV11-2 | ASSLDFESRTDTQY
TRBJ2-5 | TRBV2 | ASKRQVRETQY
TRBJ1-2 | TRBV30 | AWSSGGYGYT
TRBJ2-1 | TRBV20-1 | SAVEGSYNEQF
TRBJ2-4 | TRBV28 | ASSPPPGGSLYIQY
TRBJ2-3 | TRBV7-9 | ASTLPRLAGVTDTQY
TRBJ1-2 | TRBV20-1 | SAFYGSGYT
TRBJ2-3 | TRBV6-1 | ASTEGTASTDTQY
TRBJ2-3 | TRBV20-1 | RAGRGADNTDTQY
TRBJ1-2 | TRBV2 | ASRRGRGLSYDYT
TRBJ2-5 | TRBV6-1 | ASMLNQETQY
TRBJ2-2 | TRBV6-1 | ASSLGTHTGELF
TRBJ2-1 | TRBV27 | AGSFDEQF
TRBJ2-1 | TRBV28 | ASSWGQGSPF
TRBJ2-1 | TRBV4-1 | ASSQDIGAIYNEQF
TRBJ2-1 | TRBV2 | ASKRLAGGLSSYNEQF
TRBJ1-1 | TRBV4-1 | ASSQEGGYRGAAF
TRBJ2-5 | TRBV30 | AWSVGSLKTQY
TRBJ1-2 | TRBV7-2 | ASTKGGSNYGYT
TRBJ2-7 | TRBV10-3 | ASRNVFVYEQY
. | TRBV20-1 | SARGLQGPGETQY
TRBJ2-7 | TRBV20-1 | SASRASGNIGGSYEQY
TRBJ2-1 | TRBV2 | ARRQGTYNEQF
TRBJ2-1 | TRBV28 | AGAESSYNEQF
TRBJ1-2 | TRBV7-9 | ASSFHASGGYT
TRBJ2-7 | TRBV3-1 | ASSQVGAGNSYEQY
TRBJ1-1 | TRBV27 | ASSRITEAEAF
TRBJ1-2 | TRBV30 | AWSVPYAGGYT
TRBJ1-2 | TRBV14 | ASSPMSVDPYGYT
TRBJ2-1 | TRBV20-1 | SSVPGLAGSEQF
TRBJ2-3 | TRBV10-3 | AISEGSSGTQY
TRBJ2-7 | TRBV4-1 | ASSQSGSGYEQY